A selection of T cell receptor beta chains follows, all from one sample in a study of regulatory T cells in long-lasting Graves disease. TCRdb called the multiplex PCR reads again in MiXCR, with one record for every CDR3 protein. This sample has some 430,000 distinct CDR3 sequences, with roughly a fifth found just once. The specimen was peripheral blood mononuclear cells (PBMCs), collected when the disease was refractory, from a patient treated with antithyroid drugs. Receptors originate from a female donor with Graves disease. Each CDR3 is given with its conserved first and last residue. The D gene is left open where the match is weak. Only part of the rows carry a size: once, few, many, or a class if the clone is expanded.

TRBD1	TRBV6-4	TRBJ1-3	.	CARPGGRSGNTIYF	TGTGCCAGACCAGGGGGCCGCTCTGGAAACACCATATATTTT
TRBD1	TRBV28	TRBJ2-6	many	CASSLGTGGSVGANVLTF	TGTGCCAGCAGTCTCGGGACAGGGGGCTCTGTCGGGGCCAACGTCCTGACTTTC
.	TRBV28	TRBJ1-6	.	CASSLLGGSYNSPLHF	TGTGCCAGCAGTTTACTTGGGGGCTCTTATAATTCACCCCTCCACTTT
.	TRBV7-3	TRBJ1-6	many	CASSPTGSARSPLHF	TGTGCCAGCAGCCCGACTGGTAGTGCTAGATCACCCCTCCACTTT
.	TRBV28	TRBJ2-7	many	CASSDSRRAYEQYF	TGTGCCAGCAGTGACTCCCGCAGGGCCTACGAGCAGTACTTC
TRBD2	TRBV18	TRBJ2-7	.	CASTSGRSYEQYF	TGTGCCAGCACTAGCGGTCGCTCCTACGAGCAGTACTTC
.	TRBV7-9	TRBJ1-2	.	CASSFGAFSEAHPNYGYTF	TGTGCCAGCAGCTTTGGGGCCTTCTCGGAAGCCCACCCCAATTATGGCTACACCTTC
.	TRBV24-1	TRBJ1-5	few	CATSDSHFGSNQPQHF	TGTGCCACCAGTGATTCCCACTTCGGGAGCAATCAGCCCCAGCATTTT
TRBD1	TRBV30	TRBJ2-3	few	CAWRRTGLSTDTQYF	TGTGCCTGGAGACGGACAGGGTTGAGCACAGATACGCAGTATTTT
.	TRBV28	TRBJ1-2	many	CASSPGTRYGYTF	TGTGCCAGCAGCCCCGGGACAAGATACGGCTACACCTTC
.	TRBV29-1	TRBJ2-1	once	CSVEVGERSYNEQFF	TGCAGCGTTGAAGTTGGGGAGAGGTCCTACAATGAGCAGTTCTTC
.	TRBV12-3/TRBV12-4	TRBJ1-5	many	CASRRLTGGTGSLMPQHF	TGTGCCAGCCGACGTCTCACGGGGGGGACCGGGAGCTTGATGCCCCAGCATTTT
TRBD2	TRBV13	TRBJ2-3	.	CASSPTSGGALADTQYF	TGTGCCAGCAGCCCAACTAGCGGGGGGGCCCTAGCCGATACGCAGTATTTT
.	TRBV4-3	TRBJ2-7	few	CASSQGTDRNYEQYF	TGCGCCAGCAGCCAGGGTACGGACCGAAACTACGAGCAGTACTTC
TRBD2	TRBV3-1	TRBJ2-7	many	CASSRGLAASYEQYF	TGTGCCAGCAGCCGAGGACTAGCGGCAAGCTACGAGCAGTACTTC
TRBD2	TRBV5-6	TRBJ2-5	.	CASSRLAEWEETQYF	TGTGCCAGCAGCAGACTAGCGGAATGGGAAGAGACCCAGTACTTC
TRBD2	TRBV10-3	TRBJ2-2	many	CAIGRDSGGRNTGELFF	TGTGCCATCGGACGAGATAGCGGGGGGCGGAACACCGGGGAGCTGTTTTTT
.	TRBV7-9	TRBJ2-7	few	CASSFEDQYYEQYF	TGTGCCAGCAGCTTCGAGGACCAGTACTACGAGCAGTACTTC
.	TRBV20-1	TRBJ1-2	.	CSGHGGLNYGYTF	TGCAGTGGCCATGGGGGTCTTAACTATGGCTACACCTTC
TRBD1	TRBV4-1	TRBJ2-5	.	CASSQDRSSGQGEETQYF	TGCGCCAGCAGCCAAGATCGGTCATCGGGGCAGGGGGAGGAGACCCAGTACTTC
TRBD1	TRBV14	TRBJ1-1	.	CASSQGWDRPAFF	TGTGCCAGCAGCCAAGGATGGGACAGGCCAGCTTTCTTT
.	TRBV3-1	TRBJ2-1	few	CASSRTRGYNEQFF	TGTGCCAGCAGCCGAACGAGGGGCTACAATGAGCAGTTCTTC
.	TRBV5-1	TRBJ1-1	many	CASRIPGLGPMNTEAFF	TGCGCCAGCAGAATCCCGGGACTCGGGCCTATGAACACTGAAGCTTTCTTT
.	TRBV3-1	TRBJ1-2	.	CASSQGDFYGYTF	TGTGCCAGCAGCCAAGGGGATTTCTATGGCTACACCTTC
TRBD1	TRBV12-3/TRBV12-4	TRBJ1-2	.	CASSSAGTGVDYGYTF	TGTGCCAGCAGTTCCGCCGGGACAGGGGTTGACTATGGCTACACCTTC
.	TRBV27	TRBJ1-1	.	CASSFQPNTEAFF	TGTGCCAGCAGTTTCCAACCAAACACTGAAGCTTTCTTT
.	TRBV25-1	TRBJ1-2	many	CASSEIQASYGYTF	TGTGCCAGCAGTGAAATACAGGCTTCCTATGGCTACACCTTC
.	TRBV13	TRBJ1-1	many	CASSLLRTTEAFF	TGTGCCAGCAGCCTACTCCGGACCACTGAAGCTTTCTTT
.	TRBV9	TRBJ2-1	few	CASTGRETYYNEQFF	TGTGCCAGCACCGGACGAGAGACCTACTACAATGAGCAGTTCTTC
TRBD2	TRBV20-1	TRBJ2-3	few	CSAPGGSTDTQYF	TGCAGTGCGCCGGGGGGAAGCACAGATACGCAGTATTTT
.	TRBV6-1	TRBJ1-2	many	CASFGGGGYTF	TGTGCCTCCTTTGGCGGGGGCGGCTACACCTTC
.	TRBV29-1	TRBJ1-1	many	CSVESDRLGPNTEAFF	TGCAGCGTTGAATCCGACAGACTGGGACCGAACACTGAAGCTTTCTTT
.	TRBV11-2	TRBJ1-1	few	CASSSGDYGTEAFF	TGTGCCAGCAGCTCGGGGGATTATGGCACTGAAGCTTTCTTT
TRBD2	TRBV11-3	TRBJ2-7	.	CTSSLGLAGNEQYF	TGTACCAGCAGCTTAGGACTAGCGGGAAACGAGCAGTACTTC
.	TRBV9	TRBJ1-2	.	CASSGVSTQGNPYGYTF	TGTGCCAGCAGCGGTGTTTCAACCCAGGGGAACCCCTATGGCTACACCTTC
.	TRBV2	TRBJ2-7	many	CASSETREQYF	TGTGCCAGCAGTGAGACGCGGGAGCAGTACTTC
.	TRBV10-2	TRBJ2-1	.	CASSALAGESDEQFF	TGCGCCAGCAGTGCACTAGCCGGTGAGAGCGATGAGCAGTTCTTC
.	TRBV27	TRBJ2-1	few	CASSLGKPPNEQFF	TGTGCCAGCAGTTTGGGGAAACCCCCCAATGAGCAGTTCTTC
.	TRBV20-1	TRBJ2-7	.	CSASSPWALSSYEQYF	TGCAGTGCTAGTTCCCCGTGGGCGCTAAGCTCCTACGAGCAGTACTTC
TRBD1	TRBV11-3	TRBJ2-7	.	CASSLVGTGSDEQYF	TGTGCCAGCAGCTTAGTAGGGACAGGGAGCGACGAGCAGTACTTC
TRBD1	TRBV6-1	TRBJ2-7	many	CASSYRGTLSSYEQYF	TGTGCCAGCAGCTACAGGGGGACCCTAAGCTCCTACGAGCAGTACTTC
.	TRBV20-1	TRBJ1-2	few	CSATEGGYGYTF	TGCAGTGCTACCGAGGGAGGGTACGGCTACACCTTC
.	TRBV12-3/TRBV12-4	TRBJ1-4	.	CASSFLRDEKLFF	TGTGCCAGCAGTTTCCTCCGGGATGAAAAACTGTTTTTT
.	TRBV12-5	TRBJ1-5	.	CASGLVIKEGNGNQPQHF	TGTGCTAGTGGTTTGGTCATTAAAGAAGGTAATGGCAATCAGCCCCAGCATTTT
.	TRBV12-3/TRBV12-4	TRBJ2-7	many	CASSLGASSPAYEQYF	TGTGCCAGCAGTTTGGGGGCCAGCAGTCCGGCATACGAGCAGTACTTC
TRBD1	TRBV7-2	TRBJ2-7	.	CASSRTGGPYEQYF	TGTGCCAGCAGTAGGACAGGGGGCCCCTACGAGCAGTACTTC
TRBD1	TRBV28	TRBJ2-5	few	CASSPRQGARETQYF	TGTGCCAGCAGTCCCCGACAGGGGGCACGAGAGACCCAGTACTTC
TRBD2	TRBV6-2/TRBV6-3	TRBJ2-7	.	CASSVTKAGSPYEQYF	TGTGCCAGCAGTGTTACCAAAGCGGGATCCCCCTACGAGCAGTACTTC
TRBD1	TRBV6-2/TRBV6-3	TRBJ2-7	.	CASSWDRETYEQYF	TGTGCCAGCAGTTGGGACAGGGAGACCTACGAGCAGTACTTC
TRBD2	TRBV6-2/TRBV6-3	TRBJ2-5	.	CASSYGGRARETQYF	TGTGCCAGCAGTTACGGCGGGAGGGCCCGTGAGACCCAGTACTTC
.	TRBV7-3	TRBJ1-6	many	CASRGTGLNSPLHF	TGTGCCAGCAGGGGAACAGGCCTTAATTCACCCCTCCACTTT
.	TRBV24-1	TRBJ1-1	few	CATSGFSGQLGAFF	TGTGCCACCAGTGGTTTCTCAGGGCAATTAGGAGCTTTCTTT
.	TRBV20-1	TRBJ2-5	many	CSASPAREETQYF	TGCAGCGCTTCCCCGGCCCGGGAGGAGACCCAGTACTTC
.	TRBV25-1	TRBJ2-1	.	CASSEPPGSSYNEQFF	TGTGCCAGCAGTGAACCCCCGGGGAGCTCCTACAATGAGCAGTTCTTC
.	TRBV3-1	TRBJ2-5	many	CASSQDLVSQETQYF	TGTGCCAGCAGCCAAGATCTAGTATCACAAGAGACCCAGTACTTC
.	TRBV28	TRBJ1-4	many	CASSVPVINEKLFF	TGTGCCAGCAGTGTCCCGGTCATTAATGAAAAACTGTTTTTT
TRBD1	TRBV6-2/TRBV6-3	TRBJ1-5	.	CASSSLGVQGGNQPQHF	TGTGCCAGCAGCAGCCTCGGGGTACAGGGGGGCAATCAGCCCCAGCATTTT